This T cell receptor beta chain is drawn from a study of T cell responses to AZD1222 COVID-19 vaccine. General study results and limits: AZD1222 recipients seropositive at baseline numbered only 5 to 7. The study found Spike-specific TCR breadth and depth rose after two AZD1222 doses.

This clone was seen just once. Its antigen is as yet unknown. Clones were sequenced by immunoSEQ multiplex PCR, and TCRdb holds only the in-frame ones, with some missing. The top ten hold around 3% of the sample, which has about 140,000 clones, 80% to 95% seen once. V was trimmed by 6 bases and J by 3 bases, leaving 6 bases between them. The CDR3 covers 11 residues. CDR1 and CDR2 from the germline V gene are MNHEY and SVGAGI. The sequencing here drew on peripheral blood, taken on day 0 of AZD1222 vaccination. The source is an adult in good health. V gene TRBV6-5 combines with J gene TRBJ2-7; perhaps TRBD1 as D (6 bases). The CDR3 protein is CASRQGYEQYF. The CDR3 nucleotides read TGTGCCAGCAGACAGGGCTACGAGCAGTACTTC.